These T cell receptor beta chains were read from a single sample in a study of PD-1 blockade in classical Hodgkin lymphoma. This table comes from immunoSEQ multiplex PCR, and its TCRdb copy is limited to in-frame clones, with some not included. The sample consists of approximately 150,000 clones, just under 80% of them appearing once. Sample: peripheral blood mononuclear cells (PBMCs), taken before the second cycle of nivolumab. These receptors all stem from a human donor with classical Hodgkin lymphoma. The CDR3 runs from the conserved cysteine through the conserved F or W.

v_gene	j_gene	CDR3aa
TRBV28	TRBJ2-3	CASSFYGTQYF
TRBV9	TRBJ2-1	CASSVEDSSYNEQFF
TRBV5-6	TRBJ2-7	CASSLRWVSYEQYF
TRBV7-3	TRBJ2-5	CASSQGTARETQYF
TRBV10-3	TRBJ2-2	CAIRLAPNTGELFF
TRBV15	TRBJ2-2	CATSRPSGFNTGELFF
TRBV9	TRBJ1-1	CASSVEVGQHMNTEAFF
TRBV20-1	TRBJ2-1	CSAYPTGEQFF
TRBV6-5	TRBJ2-5	CASSYGPRGETQYF
TRBV6-4	TRBJ2-2	CASSLENTGELFF
TRBV7-3	TRBJ1-4	CASSQGQATNEKLFF
TRBV27	TRBJ2-5	CASSYRQGAVTQYF
TRBV5-4	TRBJ1-2	CASSFDLAGGYTF
TRBV28	TRBJ1-4	CASSLETGGMNEKLFF
TRBV5-1	TRBJ2-7	CASSQDWRYSYEQYF
TRBV7-9	TRBJ2-3	CASSYSQSGLRDTQYF
TRBV5-6	TRBJ2-7	CASSSLPPYEQYF
TRBV6-6	TRBJ2-5	CASSYRLTTETQYF
TRBV5-1	TRBJ2-1	CASSLADRGLNEQFF
TRBV6-1	TRBJ2-1	CASSDAVGGPSYNEQFF
TRBV7-6	TRBJ2-3	CASSYGPADTQYF
TRBV6-6	TRBJ1-2	CASSYADHYGYTF
TRBV2	TRBJ1-5	CASSERGLKPQHF
TRBV7-8	TRBJ2-7	CASRREGVSSYEQYF
TRBV7-9	TRBJ2-7	CASSLRTGRDEQYF
TRBV19	TRBJ1-1	CASSIDRVEGAFF
TRBV2	TRBJ1-5	CASRTGGNQPQHF
TRBV7-9	TRBJ2-7	CASSTSGSNEQYF
TRBV6-1	TRBJ2-3	CASRETSTDTQYF
TRBV6-5	TRBJ1-1	CATRRGRGTEAFF
TRBV6-1	TRBJ1-5	CASTGYRASNQPQHF
TRBV6-6	TRBJ1-1	CASSRTGLNTEAFF
TRBV10-3	TRBJ1-1	CAISWTQELSSEAFF
TRBV5-1	TRBJ2-7	CASSSRGGSVLPYEQYF
TRBV9	TRBJ1-2	CASSPQGFNGYTF
TRBV7-2	TRBJ1-5	CASSLVADQPQHF
TRBV5-6	TRBJ2-7	CASSGPYYEQYF
TRBV19	TRBJ2-7	CASSVRDRGSEQYF
TRBV7-3	TRBJ1-1	CASSPDRFTEAFF
TRBV5-6	TRBJ2-3	CASSSKSGDTSTDTQYF
TRBV7-2	TRBJ1-4	CASSLADRVPNEKLFF
TRBV7-9	TRBJ2-1	CASSLLAGGFAQFF
TRBV28	TRBJ2-1	CASSLKRDQPTNEQFF
TRBV7-6	TRBJ2-7	CASSSGTGPYEQYF
TRBV4-2	TRBJ2-7	CASSGQLQGGSYEQYF
TRBV19	TRBJ1-2	CASGTGGSYGYTF
TRBV11-3	TRBJ2-1	CASSPRLAGVDEQFF
TRBV10-3	TRBJ2-4	CAISDPDRAKNIQYF
TRBV7-7	TRBJ2-2	CASSRQGANTGELFF
TRBV7-2	TRBJ2-5	CASSPRQAQETQYF